This passage covers 3 T cell receptor beta chains from one sample sequenced in a study of CD8+CD57+ T cells in acquired aplastic anemia listed by TCRdb under 2018. Instrument on record: Illumina HiSeq 2000. Genomic DNA served as template for TCR beta VDJ combination and CDR3 sequence profiling. The raw public data were reprocessed by TCRdb itself: fastp quality trimming at Q25, MiXCR clonotype calling, in-frame beta chains only. Each entry merges the rows of one CDR3 protein and shows their most common DNA and genes. The sample table contains hundreds of thousands of distinct CDR3 sequences; only one count was recorded for approximately 70% of them. The ten largest account for 3.5% to 4.5% of the sample. Sequenced sample: sorted CD4+, CD8+, or CD8+CD57+ T cells (not recorded which) from PBMCs. Source of these receptors: a human donor in good health, serving as a control.

This rearrangement joins TRBV20-1 to TRBJ2-5, with D unresolved. CDR1 and CDR2 (germline): DFQATT, SNEGSKA (reference sequence). The CDR3 has 11 amino acids. Trimming took 6 bases from V and 14 from J, leaving 19 bases between them. The CDR3 region has the DNA TGCAGTGCCGCGGTCCAAGACTCTGGCTACTTC. Residues: CSAAVQDSGYF.

The chain couples TRBV7-2 to TRBJ1-2; 7 bases fit TRBD1. J gave up 7 bases and V 3 bases, and 5 bases lay outside the gene matches. The germline V gene has CDR1 SGHTA and CDR2 FQGNSA. This CDR3 is 13 amino acids long. As DNA, the CDR3 is TGTGCCAGCAGCTTTAGGGACAGTTCTGGCTACACCTTC. The encoded protein is CASSFRDSSGYTF.

This clonotype was picked up many times. The chain employs TRBV19 and TRBJ1-4; possible D gene TRBD1, 6 bases. The CDR3 has 17 residues. In germline, CDR1 is LNHDA, CDR2 SQIVND (reference sequence). Trimming removed 3 bases from V and 0 bases from J, with 14 bases in between. The CDR3 loop reads CASSIPGHPATNEKLFF. CDR3 bases: TGTGCCAGTAGTATCCCGGGACACCCGGCAACTAATGAAAAACTGTTTTTT.